Listed here are 8 T cell receptor beta chains from one sample, sequenced in a study of T cell responses to AZD1222 COVID-19 vaccine. Sequenced by immunoSEQ multiplex PCR; TCRdb stores in-frame clones only, minus some. This table holds fewer than 90,000 clones, roughly 86% found once. The sequencing used peripheral blood, collected 28 days after the second AZD1222 dose. These receptors all come from an adult who received the AZD1222 COVID-19 vaccine.

This clone was counted a single time. The chain has TRBV28 and TRBJ1-2; D gene uncertain. This CDR3 spans 13 amino acids. The V end lost 5 bases, the J end lost 6 bases, and 13 bases lay between the germline ends. Germline CDR1 and CDR2: MDHEN and SYDVKM. CDR3 DNA: TGTGCCAGCAGTCTTACTGGAAAGGATGGCTACACCTTC. This encodes CASSLTGKDGYTF.

The chain recombines TRBV18 with TRBJ1-5, with D possibly matching TRBD1 (6 bases). Germline loops: CDR1 KGHSH, CDR2 LQKENI. Between the trimmed V and J ends, which lost 5 bases and 1 base, there was a span of 15 bases. The CDR3 is 16 residues long. Here the CDR3 DNA reads TGTGCCAGCTCATCTACAGGGAGCACGAGCAATCAGCCCCAGCATTTT. Its translation: CASSSTGSTSNQPQHF. Using reference TRBV18 and TRBJ1-5 for the parts outside the CDR3, the full variable domain is NAGVMQNPRHLVRRRGQEARLRCSPMKGHSHVYWYRQLPEEGLKFMVYLQKENIIDESGMPKERFSAEFPKEGPSILRIQQVVRGDSAAYFCASSSTGSTSNQPQHFGDGTRLSIL.

V gene TRBV19 combines with J gene TRBJ2-5, with 9 bases fitting TRBD2. Germline CDR1 LNHDA, CDR2 SQIVND (reference sequence). J lost 2 bases, V lost 6 bases, and 10 bases had no gene match. The CDR3 contains 16 residues. The CDR3 reads CASSPRAAGGQETQYF. CDR3 in DNA: TGTGCCAGTAGCCCTCGGGCCGCGGGAGGGCAAGAGACCCAGTACTTC.

As DNA, the CDR3 is TGTGCCAGCAGTTCCCAGAATTTTGGAGCTTTCTTT. It translates to CASSSQNFGAFF. The V gene is TRBV28, the J gene TRBJ1-1; unclear D gene. V shed 4 bases and J shed 10 bases, with 13 bases lying between them. The CDR3 extends over 12 amino acids. Germline V gene lookup returns CDR1 MDHEN and CDR2 SYDVKM.

The chain carries TRBV7-2 and TRBJ2-7, with D possibly being TRBD1 or TRBD2 (5 bases each). Germline V lookup: CDR1 SGHTA, CDR2 FQGNSA. V lost 1 base and J lost 6, with 13 bases in between. The CDR3 has 14 residues. CDR3 sequence: CASSLGQGVGEQYF. In DNA form, the CDR3 reads TGTGCCAGCAGCTTAGGGCAGGGAGTTGGCGAGCAGTACTTC.

The chain has TRBV7-2 and TRBJ2-7; no firm D call. The V gene's germline CDR1 is SGHTA and CDR2 FQGNSA. The CDR3 has 12 residues. The ends were cut back, 1 base at V and 6 bases at J, with 7 bases in the middle. CDR3 sequence (DNA): TGTGCCAGCAGCTTAGGGTGGAGCGAGCAGTACTTC. This encodes CASSLGWSEQYF.

The rearrangement joins TRBV4-1 to TRBJ1-1; unclear D gene. Germline CDR1 reads MGHRA; CDR2 reads YSYEKL. CDR3 length equals 13 residues. Trimming took off 4 bases at V and 3 bases at J, with 9 bases between the two ends. CDR3 amino acids: CASSPRRDTEAFF. The DNA for the CDR3 is TGCGCCAGCAGCCCCCGCCGGGACACTGAAGCTTTCTTT.

The rearrangement uses TRBV18 and TRBJ1-1; the D is unclear. The V gene lost 3 bases and the J gene lost 7 bases, with 9 bases spanning the gap. The CDR3 loop spans 12 amino acids. Looked up from germline, CDR1 is KGHSH and CDR2 is LQKENI. The DNA of the CDR3 is TGTGCCAGCTCACCCGAGGCGAATGAAGCTTTCTTT. It is translated as CASSPEANEAFF.